The next 7 T cell receptor beta chains were all read from a single sample in a study of T cell repertoires in cytomegalovirus infection. TCRdb re-called the reads with MiXCR, one entry per CDR3 protein. Of fewer than 650,000 distinct CDR3 sequences in the sample, about 39% were seen once. No cognate antigen is known for these TCRs. The specimen was cultured PBMCs, collected from culture after CMV antigen stimulation. The receptors were sampled from a human donor in good health (CMV status not recorded). Some clones in this sample may be carry-over from other donors' samples.

The V gene is TRBV12-3 or TRBV12-4, the J gene TRBJ2-1; possible D gene TRBD2, 5 bases. V was cut by 6 bases and J by 7 bases, with 16 bases left in between. The CDR3 extends over 14 amino acids. The CDR3 DNA reads TGTGCCAGCAGCCCGCGGACTCCCCTTAATGAGCAGTTCTTC. Its translation is CASSPRTPLNEQFF.

In this sample, this clonotype turned up a few times. The chain links TRBV28 to TRBJ1-5; D gene ambiguous. V lost 6 bases and J 5 bases, leaving 11 bases between the germline ends. CDR1 and CDR2 (germline): MDHEN, SYDVKM. The CDR3 totals 13 residues. The CDR3 nucleotides are TGTGCCAGCAGCTATCGGAGGTATCAGCCCCAGCATTTT. Translated: CASSYRRYQPQHF. Combining the CDR3 with reference TRBV28 and TRBJ1-5 gives the whole variable domain DVKVTQSSRYLVKRTGEKVFLECVQDMDHENMFWYRQDPGLGLRLIYFSYDVKMKEKGDIPEGYSVSREKKERFSLILESASTNQTSMYLCASSYRRYQPQHFGDGTRLSIL.

J is TRBJ2-2 and V is TRBV11-2; D is perhaps TRBD2 (7 bases). This CDR3 contains 16 residues. Deletions cut 2 bases from V and 6 bases from J, with 16 bases between. Looked up from germline, CDR1 is SGHAT and CDR2 is FQNNGV. The DNA for the CDR3 is TGTGCCAGCAGCTTAATAGGGGGGGCTGGGGCCGGGGAGCTGTTTTTT. It specifies CASSLIGGAGAGELFF.

The chain is built from TRBV20-1 and TRBJ2-1; D is perhaps TRBD2 (7 bases). Per the germline V gene, CDR1 is DFQATT and CDR2 is SNEGSKA (reference sequence). Trimming shortened V by 0 bases and J by 1 base, and 31 bases separated the two germline ends. CDR3 size: 22 residues. The CDR3 protein is CSARDPLERSLNRGASYNEQFF. CDR3 coding DNA: TGCAGTGCTAGAGATCCTTTGGAGCGTTCCCTAAATCGGGGGGCGTCCTACAATGAGCAGTTCTTC.

This clonotype was observed at least ten times. The chain has TRBV5-4 and TRBJ2-5, with TRBD1 matching 8 bases. The CDR3 is made up of 14 amino acids. J was trimmed by 5 bases and V by 5 bases; bases with no gene match: 8. Germline V gene sequence: CDR1 SGHNT, CDR2 YYREEE (reference sequence). CDR3 sequence: CASSLPTGEETQYF. The CDR3, as DNA: TGTGCCAGCAGTCTCCCGACAGGGGAGGAGACCCAGTACTTC.

This clonotype has a handful of counts. The chain combines TRBV7-9 with TRBJ1-1; D is possibly TRBD1 (5 bases). Germline CDR1 SEHNR, CDR2 FQNEAQ (reference sequence). The CDR3 length is 16 residues. V shed 7 bases and J shed 5 bases, with 23 bases lying between them. CDR3 DNA: TGTGCCAGCATCCGCCCCGAGTGGGGGAGTGGAACTGAAGCTTTCTTT. It specifies CASIRPEWGSGTEAFF.

The chain joins TRBV20-1 to TRBJ1-5; maybe TRBD1 (6 bases). The CDR3 spans 13 residues. The ends were cut back, 2 bases at V and 12 bases at J, with 17 bases in the middle. Germline values: CDR1 DFQATT, CDR2 SNEGSKA (reference sequence). CDR3 in amino acids: CSARLTGRPLQHF. CDR3 sequence (DNA): TGCAGTGCTAGATTGACAGGTCGCCCTCTCCAGCATTTT.